This T cell receptor (beta chain) was captured by sequencing in a study of follicular helper T cells after annual influenza vaccination. The assay was immunoSEQ multiplex PCR, and TCRdb's table has in-frame clones only and misses some. Among 10,000 or so clones, approximately 82% were seen once, and the ten largest hold 0.77%. In germline, CDR1 is MDHEN, CDR2 SYDVKM. After removal of 11 bases from V and 4 bases from J, the junction contained 4 bases not matched to a gene. The CDR3 contains 12 residues. Documented time point: 2014-2015 season, 7 days after vaccination. This receptor was identified in an adult who received the influenza vaccine. Sequenced material: CXCR5- memory CD4+ T cells sorted from blood, taken 7 days after influenza vaccination. V usage is TRBV28 and J usage is TRBJ2-7; 11 bases agree with TRBD1. The CDR3 protein is CACRDRGYEQYF. In DNA form, the CDR3 reads TGTGCCTGCCGGGACAGGGGGTACGAGCAGTACTTC. The whole variable domain, remainder taken from reference TRBV28 and TRBJ2-7, is DVKVTQSSRYLVKRTGEKVFLECVQDMDHENMFWYRQDPGLGLRLIYFSYDVKMKEKGDIPEGYSVSREKKERFSLILESASTNQTSMYLCACRDRGYEQYFGPGTRLTVT.